The source of this T cell receptor beta chain is a study of blood T cell repertoires in COVID-19. This clone was detected only once. The V end lost 8 bases, the J end lost 3 bases, and 15 bases lay between the germline ends. The germline V gene has CDR1 SGHTA and CDR2 FQGNSA. This CDR3 contains 14 residues. The study recruited people aged 18 to 89 years across under 25 US areas. Participants' own reports of clinical history determined their cohort assignment. As handled by the study authors: Estimation of nucleated cell counts relied on the amplification of reference gene primers. Libraries were prepared by immunoSEQ multiplex PCR; TCRdb keeps only in-frame clonotypes and omits some of them. V and J calls and clone size are as listed in that table; D and trimming were resolved from the DNA. The table lists fewer than 250,000 clones, around 81% of them singletons.

The sample consisted of PBMCs or T cells enriched from blood (not recorded which). This clonotype was sampled from a woman between 45 and 65 years old with acute COVID-19. This chain joins TRBV7-2 and TRBJ2-3; D might be TRBD2 (7 bases). In DNA form, the CDR3 reads TGTGCCAGCGGGGGGGGGCTAGCGACAGATACGCAGTATTTT. This codes for CASGGGLATDTQYF.